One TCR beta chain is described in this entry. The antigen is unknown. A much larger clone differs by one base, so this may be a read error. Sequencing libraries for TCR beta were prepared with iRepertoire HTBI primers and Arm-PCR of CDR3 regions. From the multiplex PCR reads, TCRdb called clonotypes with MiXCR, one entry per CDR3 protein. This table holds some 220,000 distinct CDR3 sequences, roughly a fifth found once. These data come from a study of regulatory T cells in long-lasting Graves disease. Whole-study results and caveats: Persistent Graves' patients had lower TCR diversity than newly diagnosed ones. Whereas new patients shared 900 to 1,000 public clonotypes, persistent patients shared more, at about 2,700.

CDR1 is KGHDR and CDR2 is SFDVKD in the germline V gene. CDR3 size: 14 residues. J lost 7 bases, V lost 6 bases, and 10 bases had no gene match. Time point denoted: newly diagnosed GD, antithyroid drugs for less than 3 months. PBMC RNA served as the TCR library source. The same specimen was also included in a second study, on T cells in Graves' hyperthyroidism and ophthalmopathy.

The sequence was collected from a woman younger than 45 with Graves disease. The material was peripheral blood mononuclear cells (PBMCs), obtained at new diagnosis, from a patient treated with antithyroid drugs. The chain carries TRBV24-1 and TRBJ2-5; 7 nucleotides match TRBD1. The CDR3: CATSTPRQGGTQYF. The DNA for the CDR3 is TGTGCCACCAGTACACCGAGACAGGGCGGGACCCAGTACTTC.